The sequence of this TCR beta chain was determined in a study of T cells after yellow fever vaccination. Study-wide results and caveats: The secondary response peaked faster, at day 5 versus 15, but was weaker.

One entry per CDR3 protein results from TCRdb running MiXCR on the 5' RACE reads. Of roughly 340,000 distinct CDR3 sequences listed, roughly 8.7% are singletons. This clonotype occurred a few times. The antigen remains undetermined. Between the trimmed V and J ends, which lost 5 bases and 2 bases, there was a span of 10 bases. CDR1 is MRHNA and CDR2 is SNTAGT in the germline V gene. This CDR3 spans 14 amino acids. The gene calls are TRBV6-4 and TRBJ2-1; TRBD2 is a possible D gene (5 bases). This sample comprised PBMCs, obtained on the day of the first yellow fever vaccination. This receptor was obtained from a man aged 18 to 29 who received the YFV17D yellow fever vaccine. The CDR3 sequence is CASSPGFTYNEQFF. Written as DNA, the CDR3 is TGTGCCAGCAGTCCGGGGTTCACCTACAATGAGCAGTTCTTC.